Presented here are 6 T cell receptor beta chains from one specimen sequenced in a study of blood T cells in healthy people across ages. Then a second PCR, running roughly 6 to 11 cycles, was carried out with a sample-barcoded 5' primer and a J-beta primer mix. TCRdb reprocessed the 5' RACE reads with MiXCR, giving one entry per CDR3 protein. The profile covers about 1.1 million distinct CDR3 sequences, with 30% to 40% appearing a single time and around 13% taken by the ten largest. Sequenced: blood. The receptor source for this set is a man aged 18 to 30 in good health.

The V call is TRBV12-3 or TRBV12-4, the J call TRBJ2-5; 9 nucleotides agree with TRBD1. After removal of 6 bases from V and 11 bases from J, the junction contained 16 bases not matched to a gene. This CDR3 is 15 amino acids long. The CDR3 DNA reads TGTGCCAGCAGAACGGGACAGGGAATGTACAATGAGCAGTACTTC. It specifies CASRTGQGMYNEQYF.

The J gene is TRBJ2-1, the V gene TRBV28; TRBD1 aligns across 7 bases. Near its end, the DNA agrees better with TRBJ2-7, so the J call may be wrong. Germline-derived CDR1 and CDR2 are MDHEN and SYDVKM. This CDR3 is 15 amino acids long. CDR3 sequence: CASSLRGSSYNEQYF. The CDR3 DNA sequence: TGTGCCAGCAGTCTCAGGGGGAGCTCCTACAATGAGCAGTACTTC.

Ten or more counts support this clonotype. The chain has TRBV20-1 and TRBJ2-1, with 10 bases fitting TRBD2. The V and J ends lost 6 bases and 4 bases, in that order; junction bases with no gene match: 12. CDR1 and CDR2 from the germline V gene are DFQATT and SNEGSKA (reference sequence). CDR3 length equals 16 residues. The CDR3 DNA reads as TGCAGTGCCCCGAAAGCGGGGGGGCCGGTGTACAATGAGCAGTTCTTC. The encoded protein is CSAPKAGGPVYNEQFF.

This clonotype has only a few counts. Here the CDR3 reads CASSQGQGGLTDTQYF. The CDR3, as DNA: TGTGCCAGCAGCCAGGGACAGGGTGGTCTCACAGATACGCAGTATTTT. The chain combines TRBV12-3 or TRBV12-4 with TRBJ2-3; 9 bases line up with TRBD1. The CDR3 has 16 residues. V dropped 6 bases and J dropped 2; count of bases not matched to a gene: 9.

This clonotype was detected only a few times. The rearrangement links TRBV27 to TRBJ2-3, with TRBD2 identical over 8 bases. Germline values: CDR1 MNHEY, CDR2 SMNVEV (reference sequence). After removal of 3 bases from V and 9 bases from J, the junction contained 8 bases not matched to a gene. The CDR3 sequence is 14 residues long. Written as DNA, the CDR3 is TGTGCCAGCAGTTTTCCCGGGAGGGCAAGGACGCAGTATTTT. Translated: CASSFPGRARTQYF.

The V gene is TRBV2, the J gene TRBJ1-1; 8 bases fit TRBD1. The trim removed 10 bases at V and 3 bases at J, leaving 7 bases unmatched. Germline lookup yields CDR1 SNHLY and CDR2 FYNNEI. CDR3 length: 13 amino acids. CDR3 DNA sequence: TGTGCCACGCGGGACAGGCGGGACACTGAAGCTTTCTTT. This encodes CATRDRRDTEAFF.